Each of the 23 T cell receptor beta chains below was sequenced from the same sample in a study of T cell repertoires in aging, cancer and after chemotherapy. Amplification of TCR beta used genomic DNA extracted from peripheral blood. Rearranged V-D-J TRB sequences were amplified with a mixed TRB-A/B primer pool. TCRdb processed the multiplex PCR reads anew with MiXCR; each CDR3 protein has one entry. Of 4,000 to 6,000 distinct CDR3 sequences in the sample, around 20% were seen once. The specimen sequenced was blood. Receptors originate from a human donor with a blood cancer.

By its share, this clonotype is medium-sized. This rearrangement joins TRBV5-4 to TRBJ2-5; no clear D. Germline loops: CDR1 SGHNT, CDR2 YYREEE (reference sequence). Trimming left V 4 bases short and J 2 bases short, with 12 bases between. CDR3 length equals 14 residues. The CDR3 nucleotides are TGTGCCAGCAGCCCCGGGCGCAGTCAAGAGACCCAGTACTTC. Its translation: CASSPGRSQETQYF. The full variable domain, its missing parts supplied by reference TRBV5-4 and TRBJ2-5, is ETGVTQSPTHLIKTRGQQVTLRCSSQSGHNTVSWYQQALGQGPQFIFQYYREEENGRGNFPPRFSGLQFPNYSSELNVNALELDDSALYLCASSPGRSQETQYFGPGTRLLVL.

To note about this clonotype: A much larger clone lies a single base off, so this may be a read error. The rearrangement uses TRBV6-6 and TRBJ1-2; possibly TRBD1 for D (6 bases). The CDR3 is made up of 13 amino acids. Germline values: CDR1 MNHNY, CDR2 SVGAGI (reference sequence). V lost 8 bases to trimming and J lost 2 bases, with 12 bases between them. CDR3 nucleotides: TGTGCCAGCGGCCCCGGGACAAACTATGGCTACACCTTC. Translating it yields CASGPGTNYGYTF.

This clonotype is labeled medium-sized (0.01 to 0.1%). The CDR3 sequence is CASSELGTGGSYEQYF. The CDR3, as DNA: TGTGCCAGCAGTGAATTAGGGACAGGGGGCTCCTACGAGCAGTACTTC. The chain couples TRBV6-1 to TRBJ2-7; 11 bases fit TRBD1. Germline V lookup: CDR1 MNHNS, CDR2 SASEGT. CDR3 length equals 16 residues. The ends lost 2 bases at V and 0 bases at J; junction bases unmatched: 3.

By frequency in the sample, this clonotype is medium-sized (0.01 to 0.1%). V usage is TRBV29-1 and J usage is TRBJ2-7; D unclear. The V end lost 8 bases, the J end lost 3 bases, and 14 bases lay between the germline ends. Germline values: CDR1 SQVTM, CDR2 ANQGSEA. There are 12 residues in the CDR3. The CDR3 region has the DNA TGCAGCACCCGCAGCAGTCGCTACGAGCAGTACTTC. Its protein product is CSTRSSRYEQYF.

The V call is TRBV29-1, the J call TRBJ2-3; 10 nucleotides agree with TRBD1. Trimming cost V 7 bases and J 3 bases; bases outside gene matches: 10. CDR3 size: 15 residues. Germline-derived CDR1 and CDR2 are SQVTM and ANQGSEA. CDR3 DNA: TGCAGCGCCGCTTCCGGGACAGGGGTAACAGATACGCAGTATTTT. Translating gives CSAASGTGVTDTQYF.

In this sample, this clonotype turned up a few times. The genes are TRBV12-3 or TRBV12-4 and TRBJ1-2; the match to TRBD1 covers 7 bases. V shed 5 bases and J 6 bases; nucleotides not matched to a gene: 6. The CDR3 spans 13 residues. CDR3 region: CASSDFGQDGYTF. As DNA, the CDR3 is TGTGCCAGCAGTGATTTTGGACAGGATGGCTACACCTTC.

By share, this clonotype ranks as medium-sized. The chain is built from TRBV29-1 and TRBJ1-4; tentative D call: TRBD1 (5 bases). CDR3 length: 13 residues. Germline loops: CDR1 SQVTM, CDR2 ANQGSEA. V was clipped by 5 bases and J by 4 bases, with 11 bases between them. Here the CDR3 reads CSVTGAINEKLFF. In nucleotides, the CDR3 is TGCAGCGTTACAGGAGCGATTAATGAAAAACTGTTTTTT.

This clonotype was observed a handful of times. J is TRBJ2-1 and V is TRBV5-1, with D possibly called TRBD1 or TRBD2 (5 bases each). V was pared by 3 bases and J by 6 bases, with 16 bases between. The CDR3 sequence is 15 residues long. Per the germline V gene, CDR1 is SGHRS and CDR2 is YFSETQ. The CDR3 DNA follows: TGCGCCAGCAGCTCGGGGCAGACGGCTCTCAATGAGCAGTTCTTC. It encodes CASSSGQTALNEQFF.

By share, this clonotype ranks as medium-sized. J is TRBJ1-5 and V is TRBV27; no reliable D call. Germline assignment: CDR1 MNHEY and CDR2 SMNVEV (reference sequence). The CDR3 covers 16 residues. Trimming stripped 6 bases from V and 0 bases from J, with 15 bases between. The CDR3 loop is CASRDGAANSNQPQHF. The CDR3 nucleotides are TGTGCCAGCAGGGACGGAGCGGCTAATAGCAATCAGCCCCAGCATTTT.

This clonotype has a handful of counts. In DNA, the CDR3 is TGCGCCAGCAGCGCAGGGTCTGGGGCCAACGTCCTGACTTTC. This translates into CASSAGSGANVLTF. This sequence joins TRBV5-1 and TRBJ2-6; a possible D gene is TRBD1 (5 bases). Trimming stripped 4 bases from V and 1 base from J, with 6 bases between. CDR1 and CDR2 (germline): SGHRS, YFSETQ. This CDR3 is built from 14 residues.

In the case of this clonotype: It may be a read error: a sequence one base away is much more abundant. The V and J genes are TRBV6-5 and TRBJ1-1; D remains unclear. The germline CDR1 and CDR2 sequences are MNHEY and SVGAGI. The V end lost 2 bases, the J end lost 5 bases, and 9 bases lay between the germline ends. This CDR3 is 13 amino acids long. The CDR3: CASSYKRITEAFF. The DNA of the CDR3 is TGTGCCAGCAGTTACAAGCGGATTACTGAAGCTTTCTTT.

In its sample, this clonotype was seen a few times. This chain connects TRBV20-1 to TRBJ1-6, with a weak D call TRBD1 (6 bases). The germline V gene has CDR1 DFQATT and CDR2 SNEGSKA (reference sequence). V was pared by 4 bases and J by 8 bases, with 9 bases between. The CDR3 is 12 residues long. For the CDR3, the DNA is TGCAGTGCTAACAGGGACGATTCACCCCTCCACTTT. Protein: CSANRDDSPLHF.

The rearrangement links TRBV12-3 or TRBV12-4 to TRBJ1-1, with D tentatively TRBD1 (6 bases). This CDR3 has 14 amino acids. Deletions cut 3 bases from V and 4 bases from J, with 12 bases between. CDR3 bases: TGTGCCAGCAGTTTGGCGAGGGGGGGCACTGAAGCTTTCTTT. The encoded protein is CASSLARGGTEAFF.

Sample share makes this clonotype medium-sized. The chain joins TRBV12-3 or TRBV12-4 to TRBJ1-6; 9 bases agree with TRBD1. V shed 4 bases and J 8 bases; nucleotides not matched to a gene: 6. The CDR3 consists of 15 residues. CDR3 bases: TGTGCCAGCAGTTCTCGGACAGGGGCCTATTCACCCCTCCACTTT. It codes for CASSSRTGAYSPLHF.

The chain uses TRBV12-3 or TRBV12-4 and TRBJ2-7; D gene uncertain. This CDR3 is 11 amino acids long. The CDR3 coding sequence is TGTGCTAGTGGTTCTTTGGCAGTGCAGTACTTC. Protein sequence: CASGSLAVQYF.

The J gene is TRBJ1-2, the V gene TRBV29-1; TRBD1 matches at 9 bases. CDR1 SQVTM and CDR2 ANQGSEA come from the germline V gene. CDR3 length: 12 residues. V was clipped by 7 bases and J by 6 bases; unmatched bases: 6. CDR3 in amino acids: CSAPGQGHGYTF. CDR3 bases: TGCAGCGCACCGGGACAGGGCCATGGCTACACCTTC.

In its sample, this clonotype is medium-sized (0.01 to 0.1%). The rearrangement uses TRBV12-3 or TRBV12-4 and TRBJ2-3; tentatively, D is TRBD1 or TRBD2 (6 bases each). Trimming shortened V by 4 bases and J by 3 bases, and 20 bases separated the two germline ends. This CDR3 comprises 17 residues. The CDR3, as DNA: TGTGCCAGCAGTTCAATTTCGGGGGCCTTCCGGACAGATACGCAGTATTTT. This encodes CASSSISGAFRTDTQYF.

This clonotype is deemed medium-sized. The V call is TRBV19, the J call TRBJ1-2, with D hard to call. CDR1 LNHDA and CDR2 SQIVND come from the germline V gene (reference sequence). CDR3 size: 15 residues. Between the trimmed V and J ends, which lost 2 bases and 0 bases, there was a span of 10 bases. The CDR3 here is CASSILREANYGYTF. CDR3 DNA: TGTGCCAGTAGTATATTGAGGGAAGCTAACTATGGCTACACCTTC.

As for this clonotype: Without the conserved terminal phenylalanine or tryptophan, this CDR3 likely stems from a read error. The chain recombines TRBV10-3 with TRBJ1-2, with D possibly TRBD1 on 5 matching bases. Trimming took off 4 bases at V and 6 bases at J, with 15 bases between the two ends. CDR3 length equals 14 residues. The V gene's germline CDR1 is ENHRY and CDR2 SYGVKD. The CDR3 reads CAISAPGPNNGYTV. CDR3 coding DNA: TGTGCCATCAGTGCCCCGGGACCCAACAATGGCTACACCGTC.

This clonotype is classed as medium-sized. This chain links TRBV5-4 with TRBJ1-3; D is unresolved. V lost 0 bases and J 3 bases, leaving 4 bases between the germline ends. Germline assignment: CDR1 SGHNT and CDR2 YYREEE (reference sequence). The CDR3 is 13 amino acids. The CDR3 here is CASSLGGGNTIYF. In DNA form, the CDR3 reads TGTGCCAGCAGCTTGGGGGGTGGAAACACCATATATTTT.

This clonotype is labeled medium-sized. The V call is TRBV6-6, the J call TRBJ2-3, with D tentatively TRBD2 (6 bases). V lost 0 bases to trimming and J lost 3 bases, with 16 bases between them. This CDR3 spans 17 amino acids. Germline V lookup: CDR1 MNHNY, CDR2 SVGAGI (reference sequence). This CDR3 is CASSYSGGRGLTDTQYF. In nucleotides, the CDR3 is TGTGCCAGCAGTTACTCGGGCGGAAGGGGACTGACAGATACGCAGTATTTT.

The rearrangement joins TRBV21-1 to TRBJ1-2; the D call of TRBD1 is as the table states it, not checked on the DNA. TRBV21-1 represents a pseudogene. This CDR3 has 16 amino acids. The CDR3 spells CASTPLDPGFDHGYTF. The CDR3, as DNA: TGTGCCAGCACCCCCTTAGACCCTGGTTTCGACCATGGCTACACCTTC.

Notes on this clonotype: The junction differs from germline at one of its ends, possibly a read error. The V call is TRBV6-1, the J call TRBJ2-7, with 7 bases aligning to TRBD1. Per the germline V gene, CDR1 is MNHNS and CDR2 is SASEGT. The CDR3 length is 12 residues. CDR3 nucleotide sequence: TGCGCCAGCAGTAAACCAGGGGGTGAGCAGTACTTC. This gives the protein CASSKPGGEQYF.